Listed here are 22 T cell receptor beta chains from one sample, sequenced in a study of blood T cells in healthy people across ages. Together with a sample-barcoded 5' primer, a J-beta primer mix was included in a second PCR lasting about 6 to 12 cycles. TCRdb fed the 5' RACE reads into MiXCR, producing one record per CDR3 protein. The sample consists of about 930,000 distinct CDR3 sequences, under 35% of them appearing once. These same data were also listed under a study on T cells of mothers and their children.

The sample comprised blood. These receptor sequences come from a woman aged 40 to 55 in good health.

This clonotype was observed many times. The chain links TRBV28 to TRBJ1-5, with TRBD1 identical over 9 bases. This CDR3 contains 14 residues. The germline V gene encodes CDR1 MDHEN and CDR2 SYDVKM. J lost 4 bases, V lost 7 bases, and 5 bases had no gene match. The CDR3 loop reads CASTPGQGNQPQHF. The CDR3 DNA reads as TGTGCCAGCACGCCTGGACAGGGGAATCAGCCCCAGCATTTT.

The rearrangement uses TRBV15 and TRBJ1-6; D is possibly TRBD1 (5 bases). The V gene's germline CDR1 is LNHNV and CDR2 YYDKDF (reference sequence). V gave up 5 bases and J gave up 8 bases, with 19 bases separating them. This CDR3 is 16 amino acids long. The CDR3 loop is CATSDHGWGDDSPLHF. DNA for the CDR3: TGTGCCACCAGCGACCATGGATGGGGGGACGATTCACCCCTCCACTTT.

The V gene is TRBV4-2, the J gene TRBJ2-3, with 8 nucleotides matching TRBD2. From germline, CDR1 is LGHNA and CDR2 YNFKEQ. The CDR3 has 15 amino acids. V lost 4 bases and J lost 4; bases outside the gene matches: 7. As DNA, the CDR3 is TGTGCCAGCAGCCTCCTGGGGACTAGGGCAGATACGCAGTATTTT. Translation: CASSLLGTRADTQYF.

This clonotype was counted between two and nine times. The rearrangement joins TRBV7-6 to TRBJ2-3, with a weak D call TRBD1 (5 bases). Trimming stripped 8 bases from V and 0 bases from J, with 15 bases between. The CDR3 runs to 15 residues. CDR1 and CDR2 from the germline V gene are SGHVS and FNYEAQ. The CDR3 sequence: CASSYFDSSTDTQYF. CDR3 nucleotide sequence: TGTGCCAGCTCCTACTTCGACAGTAGCACAGATACGCAGTATTTT. Based on the CDR3 plus reference TRBV7-6 and TRBJ2-3, the full variable domain is GAGVSQSPRYKVTKRGQDVALRCDPISGHVSLYWYRQALGQGPEFLTYFNYEAQQDKSGLPNDRFSAERPEGSISTLTIQRTEQRDSAMYRCASSYFDSSTDTQYFGPGTRLTVL.

The chain links TRBV10-3 to TRBJ1-5; D is ambiguous. Germline CDR1 and CDR2: ENHRY and SYGVKD. The CDR3 is 13 amino acids. With 2 bases removed from V and 7 bases from J, the gap between germline ends came to 9 bases. CDR3 DNA: TGTGCCATCAGTGAGGGGTTCGAACAGCCCCAGCATTTT. As protein: CAISEGFEQPQHF.

In its sample, this clonotype was seen many times. The chain has TRBV12-3 or TRBV12-4 and TRBJ2-5; 7 positions agree with TRBD1. The V and J ends lost 8 bases and 4 bases, in that order; junction bases with no gene match: 7. This CDR3 has 13 residues. The CDR3 DNA reads TGTGCCAGCTCTGAAGGGGGCAGAGAGACCCAGTACTTC. Protein sequence: CASSEGGRETQYF.

This clonotype was observed a few times. The chain recombines TRBV5-1 with TRBJ1-1; D perhaps matches TRBD1 (5 bases). CDR3 length: 14 amino acids. Per germline, CDR1 SGHRS and CDR2 YFSETQ. Trimming removed 3 bases at V and 1 base at J, with 10 bases between. The chain's CDR3 is CASSSSTANTEAFF. The CDR3 bases are TGCGCCAGCAGCTCGTCGACAGCGAACACTGAAGCTTTCTTT.

This clonotype was detected only a few times. The rearrangement uses TRBV7-2 and TRBJ2-1; TRBD2 matches at 7 bases. V was clipped by 2 bases and J by 8 bases; unmatched bases: 6. Germline lookup yields CDR1 SGHTA and CDR2 FQGNSA. The CDR3 spans 14 residues. The CDR3 DNA reads as TGTGCCAGCAGCTTATGGGGGGGGTTAGATGAGCAGTTCTTC. As protein: CASSLWGGLDEQFF.

This clonotype was seen many times. The chain is built from TRBV5-6 and TRBJ1-1; 8 nucleotides agree with TRBD1. The ends lost 0 bases at V and 5 bases at J; junction bases unmatched: 6. This CDR3 spans 15 amino acids. Germline assignment: CDR1 SGHDT and CDR2 YYEEEE. CDR3 coding DNA: TGTGCCAGCAGCTTGGATCCAGGGGGCTTAACTGAAGCTTTCTTT. Translation gives CASSLDPGGLTEAFF.

The CDR3 DNA is TGTGCCAGCAGCCAAACGACAGGAAACACTGAAGCTTTCTTT. Its protein is CASSQTTGNTEAFF. The chain uses TRBV3-1 and TRBJ1-1, with D possibly matching TRBD1 (6 bases). The CDR3 loop spans 14 amino acids. Germline lookup yields CDR1 LGHDT and CDR2 YNNKEL (reference sequence). V was pared by 2 bases and J by 2 bases, with 9 bases between. Together with reference TRBV3-1 and TRBJ1-1, the CDR3 gives the full variable domain: DTAVSQTPKYLVTQMGNDKSIKCEQNLGHDTMYWYKQDSKKFLKIMFSYNNKELIINETVPNRFSPKSPDKAHLNLHINSLELGDSAVYFCASSQTTGNTEAFFGQGTRLTVV.

This clonotype was picked up a small number of times. This rearrangement joins TRBV7-9 to TRBJ1-2; D might be TRBD1 (5 bases). V was clipped by 2 bases and J by 7 bases, with 14 bases between them. There are 14 residues in the CDR3. From germline, CDR1 is SEHNR and CDR2 FQNEAQ (reference sequence). The CDR3 reads CASSLSAGRSGYTF. The CDR3 coding sequence is TGTGCCAGCAGCTTAAGCGCAGGGAGGTCTGGCTACACCTTC.

This clonotype has a count of ten or more. This chain links TRBV2 with TRBJ2-7; 9 bases fit TRBD1. V lost 6 bases to trimming and J lost 5 bases; unmatched junction nucleotides: 8. The V gene's germline CDR1 is SNHLY and CDR2 FYNNEI. The length of the CDR3 is 14 residues. The CDR3, as DNA: TGTGCCAGCAGAGAGGACAGGGGTAACCACGAGCAGTACTTC. This encodes CASREDRGNHEQYF.

This clonotype has at least ten counts. The chain employs TRBV6-5 and TRBJ2-4, with TRBD1 matching 8 bases. This CDR3 region has 13 residues. The ends lost 5 bases at V and 7 bases at J; junction bases unmatched: 4. CDR1 is MNHEY, CDR2 SVGAGI, per germline. CDR3 sequence (DNA): TGTGCCAGCAGTCGACAGGGGTTGAACATTCAGTACTTC. This gives the protein CASSRQGLNIQYF.

This chain joins TRBV18 and TRBJ2-7, with D perhaps matching TRBD1 (5 bases). In germline, CDR1 is KGHSH, CDR2 LQKENI. The V gene lost 3 bases and the J gene lost 0 bases, with 12 bases spanning the gap. The CDR3 loop spans 15 amino acids. The CDR3 here is CASSPDRKSSYEQYF. The CDR3 coding sequence is TGTGCCAGCTCACCTGACAGAAAGAGCTCCTACGAGCAGTACTTC. Full variable domain (remainder filled in from reference TRBV18 and TRBJ2-7): NAGVMQNPRHLVRRRGQEARLRCSPMKGHSHVYWYRQLPEEGLKFMVYLQKENIIDESGMPKERFSAEFPKEGPSILRIQQVVRGDSAAYFCASSPDRKSSYEQYFGPGTRLTVT.

The V call is TRBV27, the J call TRBJ1-5; 7 bases agree with TRBD1. The CDR3 has 16 residues. V shed 5 bases, J shed 0 bases, and the junction held 7 bases outside the gene matches. Germline V CDR1 and CDR2: MNHEY, SMNVEV (reference sequence). The chain's CDR3 is CASSKTGAYSNQPQHF. CDR3 DNA sequence: TGTGCCAGCAGTAAAACAGGGGCATATAGCAATCAGCCCCAGCATTTT.

The genes are TRBV12-3 or TRBV12-4 and TRBJ2-3, with 10 bases lining up with TRBD1. The CDR3 sequence is 15 residues long. With V trimmed by 5 bases and J by 4 bases, 6 bases remained unmatched. CDR3 residues: CASSRQGARADTQYF. DNA of the CDR3: TGTGCCAGCAGTCGACAGGGGGCGCGCGCAGATACGCAGTATTTT.

V is TRBV5-1 and J is TRBJ2-1; possibly TRBD2 for D (6 bases). CDR1 and CDR2 from the germline V gene are SGHRS and YFSETQ. Trimming took off 4 bases at V and 7 bases at J, with 18 bases between the two ends. The CDR3 has 15 amino acids. DNA for the CDR3: TGCGCCAGCAGCCCCTTCTCGGGAGTTGATAATGAGCAGTTCTTC. Translating gives CASSPFSGVDNEQFF.

This clonotype was seen a few times. The V call is TRBV20-1, the J call TRBJ2-3; D is uncertain. V gave up 6 bases and J gave up 6 bases, with 10 bases separating them. Looked up from germline, CDR1 is DFQATT and CDR2 is SNEGSKA (reference sequence). The CDR3 totals 11 residues. For the CDR3, the DNA is TGCAGTGCGGGTCCTTGGGATACGCAGTATTTT. Translation: CSAGPWDTQYF.

The V call is TRBV28, the J call TRBJ2-1; 13 bases are shared with TRBD2. Germline V gives CDR1 MDHEN, CDR2 SYDVKM. The V gene end was trimmed by 2 bases and the J gene end by 3 bases; junction bases not matched to a gene: 10. CDR3 length: 19 residues. CDR3 nucleotide sequence: TGTGCCAGCAGTTTACTTTACGGACTAGCGGGAGTATTCTACAATGAGCAGTTCTTC. This translates into CASSLLYGLAGVFYNEQFF.

This clonotype appeared a few times. The gene calls are TRBV29-1 and TRBJ1-2; TRBD1 is a possible D gene (6 bases). The germline gives CDR1 SQVTM, CDR2 ANQGSEA. V lost 5 bases and J 2 bases, leaving 12 bases between the germline ends. This CDR3 comprises 13 residues. The CDR3 is CSVIQGENYGYTF. In DNA, the CDR3 is TGCAGCGTTATACAGGGTGAGAACTATGGCTACACCTTC. The whole variable domain, remainder taken from reference TRBV29-1 and TRBJ1-2, is SAVISQKPSRDICQRGTSLTIQCQVDSQVTMMFWYRQQPGQSLTLIATANQGSEATYESGFVIDKFPISRPNLTFSTLTVSNMSPEDSSIYLCSVIQGENYGYTFGSGTRLTVV.

As concerns this clonotype: A read error may produce the germline difference seen at one junction end. The gene calls are TRBV24-1 and TRBJ2-5, with TRBD2 matching 10 bases. The CDR3 is 16 amino acids. Germline CDR1 reads KGHDR; CDR2 reads SFDVKD. CDR3 coding DNA: TGTGCTACCAGTGACCCAGCTAGCGGGGGTCGGGAGACCCGGTACTTC. Protein product: CATSDPASGGRETRYF.

This clonotype was seen ten or more times. The chain is built from TRBV2 and TRBJ2-5, with 8 nucleotides matching TRBD1. V trimming: 4 bases; J trimming: 1 base; junction bases outside the gene matches: 8. This CDR3 spans 16 amino acids. Germline V lookup: CDR1 SNHLY, CDR2 FYNNEI. In nucleotides, the CDR3 is TGTGCCAGCAGTGCGTTGGGGACAGGAGCCCAAGAGACCCAGTACTTC. Amino acid sequence: CASSALGTGAQETQYF.